The 18 T cell receptor beta chains below all came from one sample that was sequenced in a study of response to subunit inactivated influenza vaccine. TCRdb re-called the RT-PCR reads with MiXCR, one entry per CDR3 protein. The sample has approximately 500,000 distinct CDR3 sequences, roughly 13% seen once. The sample here was PBMCs from blood, taken roughly 47 days after vaccination. The source of these receptors is a man aged 45 to 65 who received an inactivated influenza vaccine.

The chain combines TRBV5-5 with TRBJ2-2, with D perhaps TRBD1 (5 bases). Germline assignment: CDR1 SGHKS and CDR2 YYEKEE (reference sequence). The CDR3 contains 17 residues. Deletions cut 4 bases from V and 4 bases from J, with 20 bases between. CDR3 sequence: CASSPRGFSAITGELFF. CDR3 in DNA: TGTGCCAGCAGCCCAAGGGGTTTCTCAGCGATCACCGGGGAGCTGTTTTTT.

The chain has TRBV6-1 and TRBJ2-2; 8 bases fit TRBD1. V shed 6 bases, J shed 6 bases, and the junction held 6 bases outside the gene matches. This CDR3 region has 14 residues. The V gene's germline CDR1 is MNHNS and CDR2 SASEGT. The CDR3 nucleotides are TGTGCCAGCAGCAAGGACAGGGACGCCGGGGAGCTGTTTTTT. It encodes CASSKDRDAGELFF.

This clonotype was observed at least ten times. The rearrangement joins TRBV4-3 to TRBJ2-3; no clear D. The CDR3 consists of 14 residues. Germline values: CDR1 LGHNA, CDR2 YSLEER. V lost 1 base and J 6 bases, leaving 11 bases between the germline ends. As DNA, the CDR3 is TGCGCCAGCAGCCAAGGTCTCTCACGGGATACGCAGTATTTT. Translation gives CASSQGLSRDTQYF.

This clonotype was observed a handful of times. J is TRBJ2-3 and V is TRBV4-1, with D perhaps matching TRBD1 (6 bases). CDR1 is MGHRA, CDR2 YSYEKL, per germline. The length of the CDR3 is 17 residues. Trimming took off 4 bases at V and 5 bases at J, with 22 bases between the two ends. The CDR3 DNA is TGCGCCAGCAGCCTTGGCCCTTGGGCTAGAGGGGGAGATACGCAGTATTTT. Its protein product is CASSLGPWARGGDTQYF.

The genes are TRBV4-1 and TRBJ2-7; 7 bases are shared with TRBD1. CDR1 and CDR2 (germline): MGHRA, YSYEKL. This CDR3 comprises 15 residues. V lost 3 bases, J lost 3 bases, and 8 bases stayed unmatched. CDR3 sequence (DNA): TGCGCCAGCAGCCAGGACCGGGACAGTTACTACGAGCAGTACTTC. Its protein product is CASSQDRDSYYEQYF.

The chain carries TRBV2 and TRBJ2-1; 10 nucleotides align to TRBD2. The CDR3 is made up of 14 amino acids. Germline CDR1 and CDR2: SNHLY and FYNNEI. Unmatched junction bases numbered 11, after V lost 7 bases and J lost 11 bases. CDR3 protein: CASTAQREGFKQFF. DNA of the CDR3: TGTGCCAGCACGGCCCAGCGGGAGGGTTTTAAGCAGTTCTTC.

This clonotype was seen more than once but under ten times. V gene TRBV6-1 combines with J gene TRBJ1-1, with 7 bases matching TRBD1. The CDR3 runs to 14 residues. The V gene's germline CDR1 is MNHNS and CDR2 SASEGT. V was clipped by 6 bases and J by 1 base; unmatched bases: 5. CDR3 residues: CASRLQGRNTEAFF. In nucleotides, the CDR3 is TGTGCCAGCAGACTACAGGGGAGGAACACTGAAGCTTTCTTT.

J is TRBJ2-7 and V is TRBV12-3 or TRBV12-4, with D unclear. V lost 1 base and J 1 base, leaving 11 bases between the germline ends. The CDR3 has 15 amino acids. The CDR3 is CASSLDVTLSYEQYF. For the CDR3, the DNA is TGTGCCAGCAGTTTAGACGTGACTCTATCCTACGAGCAGTACTTC.

This clonotype was seen ten or more times. The gene calls are TRBV20-1 and TRBJ1-4; D ambiguous. Trimming pared 0 bases from V and 8 bases from J, leaving 10 bases between. This CDR3 comprises 13 residues. Germline CDR1 reads DFQATT; CDR2 reads SNEGSKA (reference sequence). CDR3 sequence (DNA): TGCAGTGCTAGAGATAGGCGGCCCGAAAAACTGTTTTTT. Translating it yields CSARDRRPEKLFF.

The chain has TRBV12-3 or TRBV12-4 and TRBJ2-7; D may correspond to TRBD1 or TRBD2 (5 bases each). V was trimmed by 4 bases and J by 1 base, leaving 11 bases between them. The length of the CDR3 is 14 residues. Written as DNA, the CDR3 is TGTGCCAGCAGTTGGGGACCTCCGTCCTACGAGCAGTACTTC. Encoded protein: CASSWGPPSYEQYF.

This clonotype was seen a handful of times. V gene TRBV20-1 combines with J gene TRBJ2-1; tentatively, D is TRBD1 (6 bases). V gave up 3 bases and J gave up 1 base, with 16 bases separating them. Germline CDR1 and CDR2: DFQATT and SNEGSKA (reference sequence). The CDR3 has 16 residues. CDR3 in amino acids: CSASPTEGESYNEQFF. The DNA for the CDR3 is TGCAGTGCTAGCCCGACTGAGGGGGAGTCCTACAATGAGCAGTTCTTC.

This clonotype has only a few counts. V gene TRBV10-3 combines with J gene TRBJ1-6, with D uncertain. V gave up 5 bases and J gave up 7 bases, with 9 bases separating them. From germline, CDR1 is ENHRY and CDR2 SYGVKD. This CDR3 is 13 amino acids long. Here the CDR3 DNA reads TGTGCCATCAGTCTCCAGAACAATTCACCCCTCCACTTT. Its translation is CAISLQNNSPLHF.

This clonotype appeared a few times. This chain uses TRBV12-3 or TRBV12-4 with TRBJ1-4, with a tentative D call TRBD1 (6 bases). V was pared by 4 bases and J by 6 bases, with 12 bases between. The CDR3 is 14 residues long. CDR3 loop: CASSWTANYEKLFF. In DNA, the CDR3 is TGTGCCAGCAGTTGGACAGCAAATTATGAAAAACTGTTTTTT.

The V call is TRBV7-9, the J call TRBJ2-3; possibly TRBD1 for D (6 bases). V was clipped by 0 bases and J by 10 bases, with 11 bases between them. Germline V CDR1 and CDR2: SEHNR, FQNEAQ (reference sequence). CDR3 length equals 13 residues. This CDR3 reads CASSLARDTAQYF. The CDR3 nucleotides read TGTGCCAGCAGCTTAGCTCGGGACACTGCGCAGTATTTT.

This clonotype was seen repeatedly, ten times or more. This chain uses TRBV10-2 with TRBJ2-1; 12 bases match TRBD2. Per germline, CDR1 WSHSY and CDR2 SAAADI. With V trimmed by 6 bases and J by 5 bases, 2 bases remained unmatched. This CDR3 has 14 amino acids. CDR3 in amino acids: CASSRLAGDNEQFF. In DNA, the CDR3 is TGCGCCAGCAGCAGACTAGCGGGGGACAATGAGCAGTTCTTC.

This clonotype occurred a few times. The rearrangement links TRBV12-3 or TRBV12-4 to TRBJ2-1; the D call may be TRBD1 or TRBD2 (5 bases each). The CDR3 extends over 14 amino acids. Trimming shortened V by 3 bases and J by 6 bases, and 12 bases separated the two germline ends. The CDR3: CASSFSGTINEQFF. The CDR3 DNA is TGTGCCAGCAGTTTCTCCGGGACGATCAATGAGCAGTTCTTC.

This chain joins TRBV20-1 and TRBJ2-7, with 11 bases identical to TRBD2. The J segment lost 0 bases and the V segment lost 0 bases, leaving 13 bases of the junction unmatched. Germline assignment: CDR1 DFQATT and CDR2 SNEGSKA (reference sequence). CDR3 length: 19 amino acids. The CDR3 protein is CSARDKTSGAMVSSYEQYF. CDR3 DNA: TGCAGTGCTAGAGATAAGACTAGCGGGGCCATGGTCAGCTCCTACGAGCAGTACTTC.

In this sample, this clonotype turned up many times. The genes are TRBV10-3 and TRBJ2-1, with D tentatively TRBD2 (5 bases). Trimming took 6 bases from V and 4 from J, leaving 10 bases between them. Germline loops: CDR1 ENHRY, CDR2 SYGVKD. The CDR3 is 13 residues long. CDR3 DNA: TGTGCCATCAGAGGACGGGAATACAATGAGCAGTTCTTC. Translation gives CAIRGREYNEQFF.